A selection of T cell receptor beta chains follows, all from one sample in a study of blood T cell repertoires in COVID-19. Repertoires were generated with immunoSEQ multiplex PCR, while TCRdb's copy carries only in-frame clones and drops some. The sample carries 230,000 or so clones, roughly 90% recorded once. The sequenced material came from PBMCs or T cells enriched from blood (not recorded which). The receptors here all came from a woman aged 30 to 39 who had recovered from COVID-19. Both conserved end residues are part of each CDR3. A D gene is named only where the DNA matches it firmly. Size is omitted from some rows. Given values are once, few, many or a class for expanded clones.

d_call: NA
clone_size: NA
j_call: TRBJ2-1
v_call: TRBV29-1
cdr3_nt: TGCAGCGTTGGGGCGATGGCCAACAATGAGCAGTTCTTC
cdr3_aa: CSVGAMANNEQFF

d_call: NA
clone_size: NA
j_call: TRBJ2-1
v_call: TRBV7-2
cdr3_nt: TGTGCCAGCAGCTTAAGCCCGCCAGGGTTGACGTTCTTC
cdr3_aa: CASSLSPPGLTFF

d_call: TRBD1
clone_size: NA
j_call: TRBJ1-1
v_call: TRBV12-3/TRBV12-4
cdr3_nt: TGTGCCAGCAGTGGGACAGAGAACACTGAAGCTTTCTTT
cdr3_aa: CASSGTENTEAFF

d_call: TRBD1
clone_size: NA
j_call: TRBJ1-1
v_call: TRBV6-6
cdr3_nt: TGTGCCAGCAGTTACTCCGGGACAGTCAGCACTGAAGCTTTCTTT
cdr3_aa: CASSYSGTVSTEAFF

d_call: TRBD1
clone_size: few
j_call: TRBJ1-2
v_call: TRBV6-1
cdr3_nt: TGTGCCAGCAGTGAGACAGGGGCTCGCGGCTACACCTTC
cdr3_aa: CASSETGARGYTF

d_call: TRBD1
clone_size: NA
j_call: TRBJ2-3
v_call: TRBV7-3
cdr3_nt: TGTGCCAGCAGCCCGGACAGGAGCACAGATACGCAGTATTTT
cdr3_aa: CASSPDRSTDTQYF

d_call: TRBD2
clone_size: NA
j_call: TRBJ2-1
v_call: TRBV7-9
cdr3_nt: TGTGCCAGCAGCTTAGGCGAGGGTAGCGGGGGATACAATGAGCAGTTCTTC
cdr3_aa: CASSLGEGSGGYNEQFF

d_call: TRBD2
clone_size: NA
j_call: TRBJ2-7
v_call: TRBV10-3
cdr3_nt: TGTGCCACAGGGACTAGCGACCACTCCTACGAGCAGTACTTC
cdr3_aa: CATGTSDHSYEQYF

d_call: NA
clone_size: NA
j_call: TRBJ1-5
v_call: TRBV2
cdr3_nt: TGTGCCAGCAGTGACCCCTTGGGAGGCAATCAGCCCCAGCATTTT
cdr3_aa: CASSDPLGGNQPQHF

d_call: TRBD1
clone_size: NA
j_call: TRBJ2-7
v_call: TRBV27
cdr3_nt: TGTGCCAGCAGCCGAATGCGGGACAGGGGCACCTACGAGCAGTACTTC
cdr3_aa: CASSRMRDRGTYEQYF

d_call: TRBD1
clone_size: NA
j_call: TRBJ1-5
v_call: TRBV10-3
cdr3_nt: TGTGCCATCAGTGATACATCAGGGGGCCCCAATCAGCCCCAGCATTTT
cdr3_aa: CAISDTSGGPNQPQHF

d_call: TRBD2
clone_size: NA
j_call: TRBJ2-3
v_call: TRBV7-2
cdr3_nt: TGTGCCAGCAGCTTAGGACTAGCCCCAGATACGCAGTATTTT
cdr3_aa: CASSLGLAPDTQYF

d_call: NA
clone_size: NA
j_call: TRBJ1-1
v_call: TRBV6-6
cdr3_nt: TGTGCCAGCAGCCCACTCAGAGGGCAGGCCACTGAAGCTTTCTTT
cdr3_aa: CASSPLRGQATEAFF

d_call: NA
clone_size: NA
j_call: TRBJ1-4
v_call: TRBV5-1
cdr3_nt: TGCGCCAGCAGCTTGGGCGGGGGGTTCGCTAATGAAAAACTGTTTTTT
cdr3_aa: CASSLGGGFANEKLFF

d_call: TRBD1
clone_size: NA
j_call: TRBJ2-1
v_call: TRBV5-4
cdr3_nt: TGTGCCAGCAGCACCGGACAGGGGGCTCTACTTTTAAGGAACAATGAGCAGTTCTTC
cdr3_aa: CASSTGQGALLLRNNEQFF

d_call: NA
clone_size: NA
j_call: TRBJ1-2
v_call: TRBV15
cdr3_nt: TGTGCCACCAGCAGAGATCGTGGACAGCTCTACTATGGCTACACCTTC
cdr3_aa: CATSRDRGQLYYGYTF

d_call: NA
clone_size: NA
j_call: TRBJ1-5
v_call: TRBV27
cdr3_nt: TGTGCCAGCAGTCCCGGGCGGGGGTCCCAGCCCCAGCATTTT
cdr3_aa: CASSPGRGSQPQHF

d_call: NA
clone_size: once
j_call: TRBJ2-1
v_call: TRBV6-2/TRBV6-3
cdr3_nt: TGTGCCAGCAGTTACTCCGTCCGGGGGACCAGCTCCTACAATGAGCAGTTCTTC
cdr3_aa: CASSYSVRGTSSYNEQFF

d_call: TRBD1
clone_size: NA
j_call: TRBJ1-2
v_call: TRBV5-1
cdr3_nt: TGCGCCAGCAGGTTTAACAGGGGGCAGAGTGGCTACACCTTC
cdr3_aa: CASRFNRGQSGYTF

d_call: NA
clone_size: NA
j_call: TRBJ1-2
v_call: TRBV6-5
cdr3_nt: TGTGCCACCGGTGCGGGCTATGGCTACACCTTC
cdr3_aa: CATGAGYGYTF

d_call: NA
clone_size: few
j_call: TRBJ2-2
v_call: TRBV7-9
cdr3_nt: TGTGCCAGCAGCTTACTGACACTATCGGGGTCCGGGGAGCTGTTTTTT
cdr3_aa: CASSLLTLSGSGELFF

d_call: NA
clone_size: NA
j_call: TRBJ2-3
v_call: TRBV21-1
cdr3_nt: TGTGCCAGCAGCGGGACAGGGCCCACAGATACGCAGTATTTT
cdr3_aa: CASSGTGPTDTQYF

d_call: TRBD2
clone_size: NA
j_call: TRBJ2-1
v_call: TRBV4-3
cdr3_nt: TGCGCCAGCAGCCAAGATCGTGGCGGGGGGAGGAATGAGCAGTTCTTC
cdr3_aa: CASSQDRGGGRNEQFF

d_call: NA
clone_size: NA
j_call: TRBJ1-4
v_call: TRBV7-8
cdr3_nt: TGTGCCAGCAGCTTAGGGACACCGCGGAGAACTAATGAAAAACTGTTTTTT
cdr3_aa: CASSLGTPRRTNEKLFF

d_call: NA
clone_size: NA
j_call: TRBJ1-1
v_call: TRBV2
cdr3_nt: TGTGCCAGCAGTGAATTGGGGCAGAACACTGAAGCTTTCTTT
cdr3_aa: CASSELGQNTEAFF

d_call: TRBD2
clone_size: NA
j_call: TRBJ2-5
v_call: TRBV7-8
cdr3_nt: TGTGCCAGCAGCTTCCGGACGACTAGCGGGGAAGAGACCCAGTACTTC
cdr3_aa: CASSFRTTSGEETQYF

d_call: TRBD2
clone_size: NA
j_call: TRBJ2-7
v_call: TRBV5-4
cdr3_nt: TGTGCCAGCAGCTCGACGACTAGCGGCTACGAGCAGTACTTC
cdr3_aa: CASSSTTSGYEQYF